This T cell receptor (beta chain) was recorded in a study of cytomegalovirus exposure and HLA in healthy donors. Study results and limitations: Analysis performed later showed TCR beta chains linked to HLA being more clonally expanded than equally common others.

The CDR3 has 13 amino acids. Germline CDR1 SQVTM, CDR2 ANQGSEA. The J segment lost 1 base and the V segment lost 6 bases, leaving 0 bases of the junction unmatched. Primers: 60 Vbeta forward and 13 Jbeta reverse. Sequenced by immunoSEQ multiplex PCR; TCRdb stores in-frame clones only, minus some. The sample carries 200,000 or so clones, 65% to 80% recorded once. As concerns this clone: As yet, its antigen is unknown. Additional DNA sequences in this sample encode the identical CDR3.

Sequenced: PBMCs. The chain carries TRBV29-1 and TRBJ2-2, with 9 bases that match TRBD1. The source is a middle-aged man in good health and CMV-seronegative. The CDR3: CSVDRGNTGELFF. The CDR3 DNA follows: TGCAGCGTGGACAGGGGGAACACCGGGGAGCTGTTTTTT.